The source of this T cell receptor (beta chain) is a study of T-cell reconstitution after alpha-beta-depleted transplantation in children. Molecular barcoding with unique molecular identifiers was used for the TCRbeta library. TCRdb passed the PCR reads through MiXCR, listing each CDR3 protein once. This table holds around 370,000 distinct CDR3 sequences, 15% to 20% found once. V shed 8 bases, J shed 2 bases, and the junction held 6 bases outside the gene matches. Germline loops: CDR1 MNHNS, CDR2 SASEGT. The length of the CDR3 is 15 residues. Sequenced material: PBMCs, mostly from graft donor cells, taken 360 days after TCRalphabeta/CD19-depleted stem cell transplant. The chain employs TRBV6-1 and TRBJ2-6; 7 bases are a match to TRBD1. This TCR came from a male patient aged 2 to 10 who had a stem cell transplant for acute lymphoblastic leukemia, so the T cells may come from the graft donor. CDR3 loop: CASYLTGAGANVLTF. CDR3 sequence (DNA): TGTGCCAGCTACTTAACAGGGGCTGGGGCCAACGTCCTGACTTTC.